This T cell receptor (beta chain) was recorded in a study of T cell responses to AZD1222 COVID-19 vaccine. As for the study in general: Pooling was applied to second doses at about 4 or about 12 weeks.

Note on this clone: As yet, its antigen is unknown.

TCRdb's table, derived via immunoSEQ multiplex PCR, lists solely in-frame clones and lacks some. The top ten hold 4% to 5.5% of the sample, which has fewer than 150,000 clones, about nine tenths seen once. Overall study results and limits: Vaccine-related CD4 TCRs covered spike, predominating at 160-218 and 743-854. Without day 14 samples, only post-peak T cell repertoires were studied. Mostly white British, mostly female donors; authors suggested clonal diversity may be underestimated.

CDR1 and CDR2 from the germline V gene are LNHDA and SQIVND (reference sequence). V gave up 6 bases and J gave up 0 bases, with 15 bases separating them. The CDR3 runs to 17 residues. This TCR came from an adult in good health. Sequenced material: peripheral blood, taken on day 0 of AZD1222 vaccination. V and J are TRBV19 and TRBJ1-6, with D perhaps TRBD1 (5 bases). The CDR3 sequence: CASSPEGRSSYNSPLHF. CDR3 nucleotide sequence: TGTGCCAGTAGCCCGGAGGGGAGGAGCTCCTATAATTCACCCCTCCACTTT. Full variable domain (remainder filled in from reference TRBV19 and TRBJ1-6): DGGITQSPKYLFRKEGQNVTLSCEQNLNHDAMYWYRQDPGQGLRLIYYSQIVNDFQKGDIAEGYSVSREKKESFPLTVTSAQKNPTAFYLCASSPEGRSSYNSPLHFGNGTRLTVT.